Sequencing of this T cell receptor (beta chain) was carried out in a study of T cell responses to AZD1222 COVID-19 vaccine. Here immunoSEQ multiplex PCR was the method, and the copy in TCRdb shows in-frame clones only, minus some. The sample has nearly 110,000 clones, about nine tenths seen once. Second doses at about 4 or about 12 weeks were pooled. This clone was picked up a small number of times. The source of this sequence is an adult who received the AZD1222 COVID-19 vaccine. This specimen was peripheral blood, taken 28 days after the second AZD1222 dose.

CDR3 region: CASSQVKPGEQFF. The CDR3 DNA follows: TGCGCCAGCAGCCAAGTTAAGCCCGGGGAGCAGTTCTTC. This chain connects TRBV4-3 to TRBJ2-1; D unclear. The germline V gene has CDR1 LGHNA and CDR2 YSLEER. Trimming removed 1 base from V and 10 bases from J, with 11 bases in between. CDR3 length: 13 residues.